This T cell receptor (beta chain) emerged from a study of T and B cells in COVID-19 patients. General study findings and limits: Sorted SARS-CoV-2-responsive or tetramer+ T cells and CD4+, regulatory and CD8+ subsets were not yet sequenced.

The CDR3 has 14 residues. Per germline, CDR1 SGHTA and CDR2 FQGNSA. V gave up 1 base and J gave up 4 bases, with 9 bases separating them. Concerning this clonotype: The antigen is unknown.

Multiplex PCR with BIOMED2 TRB-A/B primer pools amplified TRB rearrangements. Each CDR3 protein gets one entry after TCRdb re-called the multiplex PCR reads with MiXCR. The sample has around 30,000 distinct CDR3 sequences; about 31% are singletons. From blood, about 250-550 ng of genomic DNA served as TRB template. The sequence was obtained from a human donor who had recovered from COVID-19. Sequencing was done on a sample of blood. The J gene is TRBJ2-3, the V gene TRBV7-2; D is unclear. CDR3 sequence reads: CASSLGVSADTQYF. DNA of the CDR3: TGTGCCAGCAGCTTAGGAGTTAGTGCAGATACGCAGTATTTT.